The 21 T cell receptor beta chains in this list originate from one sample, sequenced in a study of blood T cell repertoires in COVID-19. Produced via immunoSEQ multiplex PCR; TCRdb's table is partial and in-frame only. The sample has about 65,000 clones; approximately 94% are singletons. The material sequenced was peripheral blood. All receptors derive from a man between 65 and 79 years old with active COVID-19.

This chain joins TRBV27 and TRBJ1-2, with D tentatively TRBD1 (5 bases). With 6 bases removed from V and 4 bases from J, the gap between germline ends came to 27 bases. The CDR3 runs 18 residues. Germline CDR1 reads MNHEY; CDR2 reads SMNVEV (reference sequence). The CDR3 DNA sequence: TGTGCCAGCAGGCACGCCCCTGGAGTCCCGACAGATCTCTATGGCTACACCTTC. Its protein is CASRHAPGVPTDLYGYTF.

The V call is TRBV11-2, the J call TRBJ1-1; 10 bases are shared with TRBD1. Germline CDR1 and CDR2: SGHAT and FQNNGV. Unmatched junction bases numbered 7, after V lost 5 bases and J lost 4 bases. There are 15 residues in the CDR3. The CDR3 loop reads CASSPEWTGGTEAFF. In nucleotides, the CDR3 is TGTGCCAGCAGCCCAGAGTGGACAGGGGGCACTGAAGCTTTCTTT.

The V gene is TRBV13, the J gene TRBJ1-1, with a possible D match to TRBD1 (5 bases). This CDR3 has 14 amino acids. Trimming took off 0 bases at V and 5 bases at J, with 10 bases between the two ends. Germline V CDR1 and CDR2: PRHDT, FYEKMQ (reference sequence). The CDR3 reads CASSLGAGMTEAFF. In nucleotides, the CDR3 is TGTGCCAGCAGCTTAGGCGCAGGGATGACTGAAGCTTTCTTT.

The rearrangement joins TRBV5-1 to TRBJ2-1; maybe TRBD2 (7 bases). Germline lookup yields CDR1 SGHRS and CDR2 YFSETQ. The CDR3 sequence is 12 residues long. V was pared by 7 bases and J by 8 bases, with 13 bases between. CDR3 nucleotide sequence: TGCGCCAGCCGGGGGGCTGAGGATGAGCAGTTCTTC. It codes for CASRGAEDEQFF.

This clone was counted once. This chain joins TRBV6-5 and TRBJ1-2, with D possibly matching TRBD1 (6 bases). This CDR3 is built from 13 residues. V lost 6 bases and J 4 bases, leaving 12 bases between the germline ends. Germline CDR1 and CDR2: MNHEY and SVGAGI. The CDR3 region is CASSLDRIYGYTF. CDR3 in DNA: TGTGCCAGCAGCCTAGACAGGATCTATGGCTACACCTTC.

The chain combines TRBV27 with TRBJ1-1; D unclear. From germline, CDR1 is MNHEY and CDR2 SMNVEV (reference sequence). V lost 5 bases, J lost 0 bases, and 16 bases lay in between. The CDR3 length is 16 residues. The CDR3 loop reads CASSPVGVSMNTEAFF. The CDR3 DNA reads TGTGCCAGCAGTCCGGTCGGGGTGTCCATGAACACTGAAGCTTTCTTT.

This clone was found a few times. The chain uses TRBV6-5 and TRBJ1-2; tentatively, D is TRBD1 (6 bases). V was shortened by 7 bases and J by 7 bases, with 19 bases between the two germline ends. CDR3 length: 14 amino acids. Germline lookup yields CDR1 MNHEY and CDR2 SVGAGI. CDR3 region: CASKEQGIGGGYTF. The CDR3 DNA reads TGTGCCAGCAAAGAACAGGGAATAGGGGGTGGCTACACCTTC.

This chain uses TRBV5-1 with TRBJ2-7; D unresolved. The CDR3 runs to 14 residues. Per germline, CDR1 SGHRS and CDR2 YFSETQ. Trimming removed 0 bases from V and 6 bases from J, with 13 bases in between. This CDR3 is CASSLVSAVSEQYF. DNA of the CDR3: TGCGCCAGCAGCTTGGTGTCCGCGGTGTCCGAGCAGTACTTC.

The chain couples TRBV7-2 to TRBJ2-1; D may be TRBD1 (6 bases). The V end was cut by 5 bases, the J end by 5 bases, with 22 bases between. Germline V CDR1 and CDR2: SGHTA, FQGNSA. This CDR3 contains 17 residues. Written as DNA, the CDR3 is TGTGCCAGCAGCCATAGGTGGTCAGGGGCGAGGGACAATGAGCAGTTCTTC. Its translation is CASSHRWSGARDNEQFF.

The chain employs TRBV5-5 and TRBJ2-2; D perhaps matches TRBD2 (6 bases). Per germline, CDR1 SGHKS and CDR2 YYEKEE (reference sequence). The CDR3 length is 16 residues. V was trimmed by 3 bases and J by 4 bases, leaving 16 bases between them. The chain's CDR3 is CASSSGTQEGTGELFF. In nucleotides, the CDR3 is TGTGCCAGCAGCTCGGGGACGCAGGAGGGCACCGGGGAGCTGTTTTTT. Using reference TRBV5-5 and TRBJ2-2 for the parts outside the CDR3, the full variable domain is DAGVTQSPTHLIKTRGQQVTLRCSPISGHKSVSWYQQVLGQGPQFIFQYYEKEERGRGNFPDRFSARQFPNYSSELNVNALLLGDSALYLCASSSGTQEGTGELFFGEGSRLTVL.

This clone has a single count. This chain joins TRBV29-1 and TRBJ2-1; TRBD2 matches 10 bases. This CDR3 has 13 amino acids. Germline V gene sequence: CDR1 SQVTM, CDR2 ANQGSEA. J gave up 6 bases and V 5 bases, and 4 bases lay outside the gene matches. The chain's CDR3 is CSVLAGVRNEQFF. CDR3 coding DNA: TGCAGCGTTCTAGCGGGGGTCCGCAATGAGCAGTTCTTC.

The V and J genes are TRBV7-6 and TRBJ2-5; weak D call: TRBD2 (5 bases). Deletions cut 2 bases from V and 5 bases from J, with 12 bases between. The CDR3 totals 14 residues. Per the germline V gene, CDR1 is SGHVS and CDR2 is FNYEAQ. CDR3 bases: TGTGCCAGCAGCTTAATGGTGGGAGTGGAGACCCAGTACTTC. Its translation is CASSLMVGVETQYF.

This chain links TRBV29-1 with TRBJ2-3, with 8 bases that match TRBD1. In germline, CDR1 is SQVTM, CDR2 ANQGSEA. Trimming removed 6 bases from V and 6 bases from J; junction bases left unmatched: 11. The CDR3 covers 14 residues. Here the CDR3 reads CSVIGQGGADTQYF. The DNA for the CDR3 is TGCAGCGTAATCGGACAGGGAGGAGCCGATACGCAGTATTTT.

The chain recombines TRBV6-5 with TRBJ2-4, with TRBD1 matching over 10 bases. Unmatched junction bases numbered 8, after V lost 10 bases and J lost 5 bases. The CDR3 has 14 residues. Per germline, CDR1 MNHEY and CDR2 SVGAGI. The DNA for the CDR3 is TGTGCCATCAAGACCGGGACAGGGGAAAACATTCAGTACTTC. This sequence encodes CAIKTGTGENIQYF.

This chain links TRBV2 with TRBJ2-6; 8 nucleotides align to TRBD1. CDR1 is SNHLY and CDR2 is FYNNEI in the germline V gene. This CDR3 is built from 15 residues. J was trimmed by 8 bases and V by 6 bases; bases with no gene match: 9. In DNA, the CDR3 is TGTGCCAGCAGAGAGACCGGGACAGGATCCAACGTCCTGACTTTC. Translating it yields CASRETGTGSNVLTF.

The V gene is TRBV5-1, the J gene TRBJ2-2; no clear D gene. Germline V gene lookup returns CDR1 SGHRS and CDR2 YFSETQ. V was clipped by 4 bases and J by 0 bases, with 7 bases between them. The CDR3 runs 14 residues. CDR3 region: CASSAEANTGELFF. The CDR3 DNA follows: TGCGCCAGCAGCGCAGAAGCGAACACCGGGGAGCTGTTTTTT.

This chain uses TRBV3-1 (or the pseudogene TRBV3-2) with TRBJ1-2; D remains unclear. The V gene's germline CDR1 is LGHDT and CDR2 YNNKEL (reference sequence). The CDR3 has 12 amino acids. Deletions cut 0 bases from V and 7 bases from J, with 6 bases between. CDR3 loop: CASSQETSGYTF. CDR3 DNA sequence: TGTGCCAGCAGCCAAGAAACTAGTGGCTACACCTTC.

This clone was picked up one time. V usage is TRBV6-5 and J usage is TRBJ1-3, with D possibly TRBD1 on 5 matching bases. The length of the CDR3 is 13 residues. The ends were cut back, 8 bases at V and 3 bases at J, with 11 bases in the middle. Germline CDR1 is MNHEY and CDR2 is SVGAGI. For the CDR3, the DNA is TGTGCCAGCGATACAGGCGGTGGAAACACCATATATTTT. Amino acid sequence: CASDTGGGNTIYF.

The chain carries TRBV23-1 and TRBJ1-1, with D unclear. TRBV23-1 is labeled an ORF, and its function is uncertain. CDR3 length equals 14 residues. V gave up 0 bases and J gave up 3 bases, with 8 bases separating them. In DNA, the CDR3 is TGCGCCAGCAGTCAATCGAACGGAGACACTGAAGCTTTCTTT. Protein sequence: CASSQSNGDTEAFF.

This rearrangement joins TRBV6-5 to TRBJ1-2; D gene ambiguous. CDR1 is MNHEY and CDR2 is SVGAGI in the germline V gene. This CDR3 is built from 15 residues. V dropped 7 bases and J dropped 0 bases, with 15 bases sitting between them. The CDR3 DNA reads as TGTGCCAGCACCTCCTCCCGGGTAGCTAACTATGGCTACACCTTC. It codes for CASTSSRVANYGYTF.

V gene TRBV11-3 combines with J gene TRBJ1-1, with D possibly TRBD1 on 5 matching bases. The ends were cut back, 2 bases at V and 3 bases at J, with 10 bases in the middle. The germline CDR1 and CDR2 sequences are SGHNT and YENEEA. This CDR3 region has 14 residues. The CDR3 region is CASSLSGVDTEAFF. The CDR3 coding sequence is TGTGCCAGCAGCTTATCGGGGGTTGACACTGAAGCTTTCTTT.